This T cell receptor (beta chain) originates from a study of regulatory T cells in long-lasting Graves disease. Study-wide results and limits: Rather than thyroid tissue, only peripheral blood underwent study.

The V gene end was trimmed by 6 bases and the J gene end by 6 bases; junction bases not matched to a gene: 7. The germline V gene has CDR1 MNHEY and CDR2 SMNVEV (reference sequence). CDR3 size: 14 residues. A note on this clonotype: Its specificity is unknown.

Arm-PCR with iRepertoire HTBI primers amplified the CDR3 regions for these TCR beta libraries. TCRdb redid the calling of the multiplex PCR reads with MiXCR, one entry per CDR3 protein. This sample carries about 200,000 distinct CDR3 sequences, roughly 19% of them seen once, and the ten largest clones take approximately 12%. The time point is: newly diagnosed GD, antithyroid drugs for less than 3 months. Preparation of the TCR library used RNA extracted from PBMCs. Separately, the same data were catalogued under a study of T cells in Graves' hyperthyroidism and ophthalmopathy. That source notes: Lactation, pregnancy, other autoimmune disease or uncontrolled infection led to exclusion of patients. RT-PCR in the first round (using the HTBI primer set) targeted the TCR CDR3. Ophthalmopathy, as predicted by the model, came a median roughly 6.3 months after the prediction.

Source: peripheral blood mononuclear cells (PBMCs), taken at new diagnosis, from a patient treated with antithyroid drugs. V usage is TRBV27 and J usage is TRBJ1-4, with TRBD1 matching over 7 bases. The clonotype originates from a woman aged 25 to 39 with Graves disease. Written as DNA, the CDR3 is TGTGCCAGCAGACGAGGACAGGTGGATGAAAAACTGTTTTTT. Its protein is CASRRGQVDEKLFF.